Included here is one T cell receptor beta chain sequence, with context. Residents of about two dozen US areas, aged about 18 to 100 years, made up the participants. CDR1 and CDR2 from the germline V gene are SEHNR and FQNEAQ (reference sequence). Trimming took off 4 bases at V and 4 bases at J, with 16 bases between the two ends. The CDR3 is 15 residues long. Study processing details: It was from reference gene primer amplification that nucleated cell counts were estimated. Repertoires were generated with immunoSEQ multiplex PCR, while TCRdb's copy carries only in-frame clones and drops some. The V and J calls and clone size are taken from that table; D and trimming were inferred from the DNA. The table has around 420,000 clones, approximately 88% seen once. This entry comes from a study of blood T cell repertoires in COVID-19. Study details: Specimens from acute and convalescent COVID-19 originated in the United States, Italy and Spain. Sample material is recorded as cDNA or gDNA derived from T cells, B-cell-depleted T cells, or PBMCs.

The TCR sequence derives from a middle-aged woman with acute COVID-19. This chain connects TRBV7-9 to TRBJ2-5, with a possible D match to TRBD1 (5 bases). Sequenced: PBMCs or T cells enriched from blood (not recorded which). CDR3 in DNA: TGTGCCAGCAGCTCCGCGAATTCAGGGCCAGAGACCCAGTACTTC. This translates into CASSSANSGPETQYF. Supplemented by reference TRBV7-9 and TRBJ2-5, the full variable domain reads DTGVSQNPRHKITKRGQNVTFRCDPISEHNRLYWYRQTLGQGPEFLTYFQNEAQLEKSRLLSDRFSAERPKGSFSTLEIQRTEQGDSAMYLCASSSANSGPETQYFGPGTRLLVL.